One sample yielded the 4 T cell receptor beta chains listed below, sequenced in a study of blood T cell repertoires in COVID-19. Assay used: immunoSEQ multiplex PCR; TCRdb lists only in-frame clones, some missing. The sample records 150,000 to 200,000 clones, 80% to 85% being singletons. The source material was peripheral blood. Every receptor here comes from a human donor with acute or convalescent COVID-19. The donor label of this sample is uncertain.

V is TRBV7-9 and J is TRBJ1-2; D gene unclear. Per the germline V gene, CDR1 is SEHNR and CDR2 is FQNEAQ (reference sequence). The CDR3 totals 14 residues. Trimming removed 5 bases at V and 6 bases at J, with 16 bases between. The CDR3 is CASSIASGPDGYTF. Written as DNA, the CDR3 is TGTGCCAGCAGCATTGCTAGCGGTCCCGATGGCTACACCTTC.

This clone came up once. For the CDR3, the DNA is TGTGCCAGCAGTGACCCGGGACAGGTCTCTGAAGCTTTCTTT. Translation gives CASSDPGQVSEAFF. This chain uses TRBV6-1 with TRBJ1-1; TRBD1 matches at 8 bases. Per germline, CDR1 MNHNS and CDR2 SASEGT. There are 14 residues in the CDR3. Trimming removed 3 bases from V and 6 bases from J; junction bases left unmatched: 6.

The chain carries TRBV29-1 and TRBJ2-1, with TRBD2 matching over 12 bases. CDR1 and CDR2 from the germline V gene are SQVTM and ANQGSEA. CDR3 length equals 14 residues. Germline trimming cut 7 bases from V and 3 bases from J; bases unmatched to any gene: 4. CDR3 sequence: CSAPLAGGYNEQFF. The DNA of the CDR3 is TGCAGCGCACCACTAGCGGGGGGCTACAATGAGCAGTTCTTC.

V gene TRBV9 combines with J gene TRBJ1-2, with D unclear. V dropped 0 bases and J dropped 3 bases, with 6 bases sitting between them. This CDR3 is 13 amino acids long. The V gene's germline CDR1 is SGDLS and CDR2 YYNGEE. The CDR3 DNA reads TGTGCCAGCAGCGTAGACAGTGACTATGGCTACACCTTC. Residues: CASSVDSDYGYTF.